This TCR beta chain was retrieved from a study of neoadjuvant anti-PD-1 for oral cavity cancer. General study points: Only a few patients per response group were TCR-analyzed; validation needed.

Time point described: after neoadjuvant nivolumab, at surgical resection. These newly diagnosed stage II-IVA oral cavity squamous cell carcinoma patients had no prior systemic or radiation treatment. The patients had HPV-negative, locally advanced oral cavity squamous cell carcinoma. A word on this clone: The antigen is not known.

The data were produced by immunoSEQ multiplex PCR, yet TCRdb's version contains in-frame clones alone and is incomplete. Counted here are about 10,000 clones, 50% to 70% occurring once; the ten biggest clones make up about 8%. The ends were cut back, 6 bases at V and 1 base at J, with 12 bases in the middle. CDR3 length: 14 residues. The V gene's germline CDR1 is MNHEY and CDR2 SVGAGI. The chain couples TRBV6-5 to TRBJ1-1; D unresolved. Material: tumor tissue, obtained after nivolumab (anti-PD-1) treatment. This sequence was found in a person between 40 and 80 years old with oral cavity squamous cell carcinoma. The CDR3 sequence is CASSLGRRNTEAFF. CDR3 bases: TGTGCCAGCAGCCTAGGACGCCGGAACACTGAAGCTTTCTTT.